One T cell receptor beta chain is described in this entry. The assay was immunoSEQ multiplex PCR, and TCRdb's table has in-frame clones only and misses some. The sample holds some 200,000 clones, over 80% seen once. Unmatched junction bases numbered 6, after V lost 3 bases and J lost 8 bases. The germline V gene has CDR1 KGHDR and CDR2 SFDVKD. The CDR3 sequence is 15 residues long. The entry originates in a study of blood T cell repertoires in COVID-19. At the level of the study: In each case, the material was cDNA or gDNA derived from T cells, B-cell-depleted T cells, or PBMCs.

The clonotype was recovered from a woman in her forties with acute or convalescent COVID-19. The sample consisted of peripheral blood. J is TRBJ2-1 and V is TRBV24-1, with 10 bases aligning to TRBD2. The CDR3: CATSDASGSKDEQFF. DNA for the CDR3: TGTGCCACCAGTGATGCTAGCGGGAGTAAGGATGAGCAGTTCTTC.